This entry lists 26 T cell receptor beta chains sequenced from one sample in a study of technical replicates of blood from several donors. The method was immunoSEQ multiplex PCR; TCRdb's version includes in-frame clones alone and lacks a portion of them. Among roughly 82,000 clones listed, 96% were seen once. The sequenced sample consisted of T cells isolated from PBMCs. The origin of the receptors is a human donor in good health.

This clone was seen only once. The chain recombines TRBV11-2 with TRBJ2-2; 7 positions match TRBD2. V lost 4 bases and J lost 1; bases outside the gene matches: 6. This CDR3 spans 16 amino acids. Germline-derived CDR1 and CDR2 are SGHAT and FQNNGV. In DNA, the CDR3 is TGTGCCAGCAGCTCTCTGGGCGGGAGGAACACCGGGGAGCTGTTTTTT. Protein product: CASSSLGGRNTGELFF.

This chain connects TRBV5-1 to TRBJ1-2; tentatively, D is TRBD1 (5 bases). V was cut by 7 bases and J by 8 bases, with 18 bases left in between. The CDR3 covers 13 residues. The germline V gene encodes CDR1 SGHRS and CDR2 YFSETQ. The CDR3, as DNA: TGCGCCAGCGAGGCAGGGCGAAGCTACGGCTACACCTTC. It translates to CASEAGRSYGYTF.

The rearrangement joins TRBV11-1 to TRBJ2-1, with 10 bases identical to TRBD1. Trimming took 4 bases from V and 9 from J; bases not matched to a gene: 12. The CDR3 has 16 residues. Per germline, CDR1 SGHAT and CDR2 FQDESV (reference sequence). The CDR3 DNA is TGTGCCAGCAGCTGGGTGTCTGGACAGGGGGACGGTGAGCAGTTCTTC. This translates into CASSWVSGQGDGEQFF.

This clone has a single count. The chain couples TRBV4-1 to TRBJ2-1, with TRBD2 matching 8 bases. CDR3 size: 16 residues. The J segment lost 3 bases and the V segment lost 1 base, leaving 5 bases of the junction unmatched. From germline, CDR1 is MGHRA and CDR2 YSYEKL. CDR3 residues: CASSQVVLAGYNEQFF. The CDR3 DNA is TGCGCCAGCAGCCAAGTAGTTCTAGCGGGCTACAATGAGCAGTTCTTC.

V gene TRBV5-1 combines with J gene TRBJ1-1; the D gene is possibly TRBD1 (6 bases). V lost 0 bases to trimming and J lost 4 bases, with 13 bases between them. Per germline, CDR1 SGHRS and CDR2 YFSETQ. The CDR3 runs 15 residues. The CDR3 region is CASSLAYGGPTEAFF. The CDR3 DNA sequence: TGCGCCAGCAGCTTGGCCTATGGGGGCCCCACTGAAGCTTTCTTT. Using reference TRBV5-1 and TRBJ1-1 for the parts outside the CDR3, the full variable domain is KAGVTQTPRYLIKTRGQQVTLSCSPISGHRSVSWYQQTPGQGLQFLFEYFSETQRNKGNFPGRFSGRQFSNSRSEMNVSTLELGDSALYLCASSLAYGGPTEAFFGQGTRLTVV.

The chain employs TRBV4-1 and TRBJ1-2; D possibly corresponds to TRBD1 (5 bases). There are 15 residues in the CDR3. The V and J ends lost 0 bases and 0 bases respectively, with 8 bases between them. Germline CDR1 MGHRA, CDR2 YSYEKL. For the CDR3, the DNA is TGCGCCAGCAGCCAAGAAGGGGCGACTAACTATGGCTACACCTTC. Amino acid sequence: CASSQEGATNYGYTF.

The V gene is TRBV19, the J gene TRBJ1-5; no clear D gene. The CDR3 spans 13 residues. Germline V lookup: CDR1 LNHDA, CDR2 SQIVND (reference sequence). Trimming shortened V by 3 bases and J by 4 bases, and 7 bases separated the two germline ends. CDR3 nucleotides: TGTGCCAGTAGTATCGACGGGAATCAGCCCCAGCATTTT. Translated, it gives CASSIDGNQPQHF.

The gene calls are TRBV28 and TRBJ2-6; D is possibly TRBD1 (6 bases). V was pared by 1 base and J by 8 bases, with 9 bases between. The CDR3 is 14 amino acids. Germline CDR1 MDHEN, CDR2 SYDVKM. CDR3 sequence: CASSLFQGTNVLTF. The CDR3 DNA reads as TGTGCCAGCAGTTTATTCCAGGGGACCAACGTCCTGACTTTC.

J is TRBJ1-2 and V is TRBV6-1; no clear D gene. Germline loops: CDR1 MNHNS, CDR2 SASEGT. V was pared by 8 bases and J by 3 bases, with 13 bases between. The CDR3 contains 13 residues. The DNA of the CDR3 is TGTGCCAGCTATCCGAGGTGGGACTATGGCTACACCTTC. Encoded protein: CASYPRWDYGYTF.

In its sample, this clone was seen once. The rearrangement joins TRBV30 to TRBJ2-4; D is possibly TRBD1 (6 bases). Germline CDR1 reads GTSNPN; CDR2 reads SVGIG (reference sequence). The CDR3 totals 15 residues. V shed 1 base and J shed 0 bases, with 10 bases lying between them. Here the CDR3 reads CAWSDRVLAKNIQYF. CDR3 DNA sequence: TGTGCCTGGAGTGACAGGGTTCTAGCCAAAAACATTCAGTACTTC. The full variable domain, in which reference TRBV30 and TRBJ2-4 provide the parts outside the CDR3, is SQTIHQWPATLVQPVGSPLSLECTVEGTSNPNLYWYRQAAGRGLQLLFYSVGIGQISSEVPQNLSASRPQDRQFILSSKKLLLSDSGFYLCAWSDRVLAKNIQYFGAGTRLSVL.

V gene TRBV6-6 combines with J gene TRBJ1-1; no reliable D call. The V end was cut by 6 bases, the J end by 5 bases, with 10 bases between. The CDR3 covers 12 residues. Germline CDR1 MNHNY, CDR2 SVGAGI (reference sequence). The CDR3 reads CASRGWRTEAFF. The CDR3 DNA reads as TGTGCCAGCAGGGGATGGAGGACTGAAGCTTTCTTT.

This sequence joins TRBV11-2 and TRBJ2-1; 7 bases are shared with TRBD2. Germline values: CDR1 SGHAT, CDR2 FQNNGV. V lost 5 bases and J lost 4; bases outside the gene matches: 17. CDR3 size: 18 residues. The CDR3 region is CASSPHPLGGSVYNEQFF. The CDR3 nucleotides are TGTGCCAGCAGCCCCCACCCATTAGGCGGGAGTGTGTACAATGAGCAGTTCTTC.

CDR3 protein: CASSLRGDQPQHF. Written as DNA, the CDR3 is TGTGCCAGCAGCCTACGGGGGGATCAGCCCCAGCATTTT. The rearrangement joins TRBV5-8 to TRBJ1-5, with a tentative D call TRBD1 (5 bases). This CDR3 contains 13 residues. Germline CDR1 reads SGHTS; CDR2 reads YDEGEE. Trimming shortened V by 4 bases and J by 5 bases, and 10 bases separated the two germline ends.

This clone has a single count. V usage is TRBV18 and J usage is TRBJ2-2, with 7 bases lining up with TRBD1. The V segment lost 1 base and the J segment 1 base; nucleotides outside the gene matches: 0. The germline gives CDR1 KGHSH, CDR2 LQKENI. The CDR3 runs to 15 residues. As DNA, the CDR3 is TGTGCCAGCTCACCACGACAGGGGAACACCGGGGAGCTGTTTTTT. Its translation: CASSPRQGNTGELFF.

This clone was seen a handful of times. The genes are TRBV2 and TRBJ1-1; D ambiguous. This CDR3 spans 11 amino acids. The germline CDR1 and CDR2 sequences are SNHLY and FYNNEI. Trimming shortened V by 5 bases and J by 2 bases, and 3 bases separated the two germline ends. CDR3 sequence: CASSTNTEAFF. The CDR3 coding sequence is TGTGCCAGCAGTACAAACACTGAAGCTTTCTTT.

This clone was detected only once. This chain links TRBV2 with TRBJ1-5; the match to TRBD1 covers 7 bases. CDR3 size: 15 residues. Unmatched junction bases numbered 9, after V lost 8 bases and J lost 2 bases. Germline assignment: CDR1 SNHLY and CDR2 FYNNEI. Here the CDR3 reads CASDLGGEGNQPQHF. The CDR3 DNA reads TGTGCCAGCGACCTAGGGGGCGAGGGCAATCAGCCCCAGCATTTT.

The rearrangement uses TRBV7-9 and TRBJ1-4, with D unresolved. Germline V gives CDR1 SEHNR, CDR2 FQNEAQ (reference sequence). The CDR3 loop spans 12 amino acids. V dropped 10 bases and J dropped 1 base, with 7 bases sitting between them. The CDR3 DNA follows: TGTGCCAACCGACAAACTAATGAAAAACTGTTTTTT. Residues: CANRQTNEKLFF.

V gene TRBV29-1 combines with J gene TRBJ2-3, with 7 bases fitting TRBD2. V dropped 4 bases and J dropped 1; count of bases not matched to a gene: 8. CDR1 SQVTM and CDR2 ANQGSEA come from the germline V gene. The CDR3 is 15 residues long. CDR3 nucleotide sequence: TGCAGCGTTGGATTGAGGGGAGGGGGCACAGATACGCAGTATTTT. This sequence encodes CSVGLRGGGTDTQYF.

The chain carries TRBV4-3 and TRBJ2-1; TRBD2 matches at 7 bases. The germline gives CDR1 LGHNA, CDR2 YSLEER. Germline trimming cut 0 bases from V and 0 bases from J; bases unmatched to any gene: 11. The CDR3 extends over 19 amino acids. This chain's CDR3 is CASSQDFRASGFSYNEQFF. The CDR3 bases are TGCGCCAGCAGCCAAGACTTCAGGGCTAGCGGATTCTCCTACAATGAGCAGTTCTTC.

This clone occurred a few times. The chain links TRBV30 to TRBJ1-5; D ambiguous. Germline V CDR1 and CDR2: GTSNPN, SVGIG (reference sequence). The CDR3 loop spans 12 amino acids. Trimming took 1 base from V and 9 from J, leaving 10 bases between them. The CDR3 DNA sequence: TGTGCCTGGAGTGATCAGACGGGGCCCCAGCATTTT. It translates to CAWSDQTGPQHF.

This chain uses TRBV19 with TRBJ1-4; 8 bases agree with TRBD1. Looked up from germline, CDR1 is LNHDA and CDR2 is SQIVND (reference sequence). Trimming cost V 5 bases and J 7 bases; bases outside gene matches: 3. The CDR3 runs to 13 residues. The CDR3 loop is CASSGQGVEKLFF. Written as DNA, the CDR3 is TGTGCCAGTAGTGGACAGGGTGTTGAAAAACTGTTTTTT.

This chain joins TRBV9 and TRBJ2-1; 8 bases align to TRBD2. Trimming took 4 bases from V and 4 from J; bases not matched to a gene: 7. Germline-derived CDR1 and CDR2 are SGDLS and YYNGEE. The CDR3 is 15 amino acids. CDR3 sequence reads: CASSTGLAGYNEQFF. CDR3 nucleotides: TGTGCCAGCAGCACAGGGCTAGCGGGTTACAATGAGCAGTTCTTC.

The rearrangement uses TRBV29-1 and TRBJ1-2, with 8 nucleotides matching TRBD1. The V segment lost 6 bases and the J segment 8 bases; nucleotides outside the gene matches: 5. The CDR3 has 11 amino acids. Looked up from germline, CDR1 is SQVTM and CDR2 is ANQGSEA. CDR3 amino acids: CSVTGDGGYTF. The CDR3, as DNA: TGCAGCGTGACAGGGGATGGAGGCTACACCTTC.

V gene TRBV9 combines with J gene TRBJ2-7; 12 nucleotides agree with TRBD2. The CDR3 runs to 19 residues. Per the germline V gene, CDR1 is SGDLS and CDR2 is YYNGEE. Trimming cost V 0 bases and J 4 bases; bases outside gene matches: 14. The chain's CDR3 is CASSVESGLAGGPGYEQYF. The CDR3 bases are TGTGCCAGCAGCGTAGAGAGCGGCCTAGCGGGAGGGCCCGGGTACGAGCAGTACTTC.

J is TRBJ1-1 and V is TRBV5-1, with D maybe TRBD1 (5 bases). Per the germline V gene, CDR1 is SGHRS and CDR2 is YFSETQ. CDR3 length: 15 residues. The V and J ends lost 0 bases and 4 bases respectively, with 13 bases between them. The CDR3 DNA sequence: TGCGCCAGCAGCTTGGCGCCGTTTCAGGGCACTGAAGCTTTCTTT. Its translation is CASSLAPFQGTEAFF.

The chain carries TRBV20-1 and TRBJ2-4; D gene unclear. V was trimmed by 2 bases and J by 8 bases, leaving 7 bases between them. The CDR3 loop spans 11 amino acids. Germline V gene sequence: CDR1 DFQATT, CDR2 SNEGSKA (reference sequence). CDR3 sequence reads: CSARQEYIQYF. CDR3 coding DNA: TGCAGTGCTAGACAGGAATACATTCAGTACTTC.